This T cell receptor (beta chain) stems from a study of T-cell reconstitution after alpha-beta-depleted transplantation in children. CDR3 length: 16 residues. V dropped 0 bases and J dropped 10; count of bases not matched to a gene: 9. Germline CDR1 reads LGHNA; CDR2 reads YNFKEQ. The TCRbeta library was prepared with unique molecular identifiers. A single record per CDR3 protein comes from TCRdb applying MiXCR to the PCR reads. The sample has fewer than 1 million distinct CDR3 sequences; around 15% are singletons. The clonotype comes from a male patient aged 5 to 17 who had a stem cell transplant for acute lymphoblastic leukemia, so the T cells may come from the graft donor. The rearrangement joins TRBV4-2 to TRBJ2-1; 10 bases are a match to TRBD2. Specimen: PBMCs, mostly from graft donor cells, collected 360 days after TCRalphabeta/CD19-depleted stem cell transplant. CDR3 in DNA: TGTGCCAGCAGCCAAGATATAGGACTAGCGGCCACGGAGCAGTTCTTC. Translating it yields CASSQDIGLAATEQFF.